The 27 T cell receptor beta chains given below trace back to one sample, sequenced in a study of OX40 agonist ivuxolimab in advanced cancers. Produced via immunoSEQ multiplex PCR; TCRdb's table is partial and in-frame only. The repertoire includes approximately 61,000 clones, roughly 80% of them detected once, and approximately 2% sits in the top ten. The material was CD4+ or CD8+ T cells sorted from blood, obtained in a trial of the OX40 agonist ivuxolimab. These receptors were collected from an adult with an advanced solid tumor such as melanoma, head and neck, liver or kidney cancer.

In its sample, this clone was seen once. The chain is built from TRBV27 and TRBJ2-1; TRBD2 agrees at 12 bases. This CDR3 comprises 14 residues. Germline V lookup: CDR1 MNHEY, CDR2 SMNVEV (reference sequence). The ends lost 3 bases at V and 13 bases at J; junction bases unmatched: 7. CDR3 in amino acids: CASSLGLAGGSQFF. CDR3 coding DNA: TGTGCCAGCAGTTTGGGCCTAGCGGGAGGGTCACAGTTCTTC.

The rearrangement uses TRBV7-9 and TRBJ1-3; D uncertain. Germline CDR1 is SEHNR and CDR2 is FQNEAQ (reference sequence). V lost 7 bases and J 4 bases, leaving 11 bases between the germline ends. The CDR3 extends over 13 amino acids. The CDR3 coding sequence is TGTGCCAGCACCCCGGAGTCGGGAAACACCATATATTTT. This codes for CASTPESGNTIYF.

The count of this clone is one. The chain carries TRBV9 and TRBJ2-3; D is ambiguous. Trimming removed 3 bases from V and 7 bases from J, with 9 bases in between. CDR1 is SGDLS, CDR2 YYNGEE, per germline. This CDR3 spans 12 amino acids. The CDR3 loop reads CASSGPPNTQYF. In nucleotides, the CDR3 is TGTGCCAGCAGCGGGCCCCCTAATACGCAGTATTTT.

J is TRBJ2-3 and V is TRBV10-3; TRBD2 might be the D (5 bases). The ends were cut back, 3 bases at V and 2 bases at J, with 12 bases in the middle. Germline V lookup: CDR1 ENHRY, CDR2 SYGVKD. The CDR3 runs 15 residues. The CDR3 sequence is CAISDTRGYTDTQYF. The CDR3 region has the DNA TGTGCCATCAGTGATACTCGGGGTTACACAGATACGCAGTATTTT.

The CDR3 protein is CASSSDRDGTQYF. The CDR3, as DNA: TGTGCCAGCAGCTCGGACAGGGATGGGACCCAGTACTTC. The J gene is TRBJ2-5, the V gene TRBV7-7; 8 positions agree with TRBD1. Trimming at V came to 4 bases and at J to 7 bases, leaving 5 bases not matched to a gene. The germline V gene encodes CDR1 SSHAT and CDR2 FNYEAQ (reference sequence). The CDR3 length is 13 residues.

The chain uses TRBV11-2 and TRBJ2-2, with 7 bases aligning to TRBD2. Trimming took 6 bases from V and 2 from J; bases not matched to a gene: 9. CDR1 and CDR2 from the germline V gene are SGHAT and FQNNGV. The CDR3 runs 16 residues. The CDR3 sequence: CASSRQTSRNTGELFF. The CDR3, as DNA: TGTGCCAGCAGTCGACAGACTAGCCGAAACACCGGGGAGCTGTTTTTT.

The rearrangement joins TRBV5-4 to TRBJ1-6; the match to TRBD1 covers 10 bases. CDR3 length equals 15 residues. CDR1 is SGHNT and CDR2 is YYREEE in the germline V gene (reference sequence). Germline trimming cut 3 bases from V and 5 bases from J; bases unmatched to any gene: 2. The CDR3 loop reads CASSWGQGHNSPLHF. The CDR3 DNA reads TGTGCCAGCAGCTGGGGACAGGGGCATAATTCACCCCTCCACTTT.

The chain combines TRBV9 with TRBJ2-1; 8 bases map to TRBD2. The CDR3 has 16 amino acids. V was pared by 0 bases and J by 5 bases, with 7 bases of the junction left unmatched. Germline lookup yields CDR1 SGDLS and CDR2 YYNGEE. For the CDR3, the DNA is TGTGCCAGCAGCGTAGGGTTAGCGGGAAAAAACAATGAGCAGTTCTTC. Amino acids: CASSVGLAGKNNEQFF.

V and J are TRBV6-6 and TRBJ2-2; D perhaps matches TRBD2 (7 bases). CDR1 and CDR2 (germline): MNHNY, SVGAGI (reference sequence). Trimming removed 0 bases from V and 5 bases from J, with 13 bases in between. This CDR3 has 16 residues. CDR3: CASSYSGGGRTGELFF. In DNA form, the CDR3 reads TGTGCCAGCAGTTACTCGGGAGGGGGGAGGACCGGGGAGCTGTTTTTT.

The rearrangement uses TRBV6-4 and TRBJ2-3, with 7 bases identical to TRBD2. The V gene end was trimmed by 3 bases and the J gene end by 1 base; junction bases not matched to a gene: 4. CDR3 length equals 15 residues. Germline-derived CDR1 and CDR2 are MRHNA and SNTAGT. The CDR3 protein is CASSEVAGGTDTQYF. CDR3 coding DNA: TGTGCCAGCAGTGAGGTAGCGGGCGGCACAGATACGCAGTATTTT.

The V and J genes are TRBV5-4 and TRBJ1-2; a possible D gene is TRBD1 (6 bases). Trimming removed 7 bases at V and 1 base at J, with 11 bases between. Germline CDR1 reads SGHNT; CDR2 reads YYREEE (reference sequence). The CDR3 is made up of 13 amino acids. This chain's CDR3 is CASGQGYNYGYTF. The CDR3 DNA sequence: TGTGCCAGCGGTCAGGGGTATAACTATGGCTACACCTTC.

A word on this clone: Other DNA variants within this sample encode the same CDR3. The genes are TRBV2 and TRBJ1-1; D call uncertain. Germline-derived CDR1 and CDR2 are SNHLY and FYNNEI. The CDR3 covers 12 residues. V was clipped by 5 bases and J by 1 base, with 5 bases between them. This CDR3 is CASSRQNTEAFF. DNA of the CDR3: TGTGCCAGCAGTAGGCAGAACACTGAAGCTTTCTTT.

The chain has TRBV6-5 and TRBJ2-3; D unclear. V shed 2 bases and J shed 4 bases, with 10 bases lying between them. Per germline, CDR1 MNHEY and CDR2 SVGAGI. The CDR3 has 14 residues. CDR3 DNA sequence: TGTGCCAGCAGTTACAGGGAAGGGTCAGATACGCAGTATTTT. Translating gives CASSYREGSDTQYF.

The chain has TRBV5-1 and TRBJ2-5; TRBD1 matches 8 bases. This CDR3 has 13 amino acids. Germline CDR1 is SGHRS and CDR2 is YFSETQ. V lost 7 bases, J lost 5 bases, and 7 bases stayed unmatched. DNA for the CDR3: TGCGCCAGCTGGGACAGGTCTTGGGAGACCCAGTACTTC. This sequence encodes CASWDRSWETQYF.

This chain's CDR3 is CASSAIELTQPQHF. For the CDR3, the DNA is TGTGCCAGCAGTGCGATTGAGCTTACCCAGCCCCAGCATTTT. This rearrangement joins TRBV6-1 to TRBJ1-5; D is undetermined. Germline CDR1 MNHNS, CDR2 SASEGT. This CDR3 comprises 14 residues. V was pared by 4 bases and J by 7 bases, with 14 bases between.

J is TRBJ1-1 and V is TRBV5-1; D unclear. Germline CDR1 is SGHRS and CDR2 is YFSETQ. V lost 2 bases to trimming and J lost 5 bases, with 10 bases between them. This CDR3 is 13 amino acids long. This chain's CDR3 is CASSFDGMTEAFF. As DNA, the CDR3 is TGCGCCAGCAGCTTTGACGGGATGACTGAAGCTTTCTTT.

The V gene is TRBV6-1, the J gene TRBJ2-1, with 12 bases lining up with TRBD2. CDR1 and CDR2 (germline): MNHNS, SASEGT. This CDR3 region has 16 residues. The V gene end was trimmed by 8 bases and the J gene end by 1 base; junction bases not matched to a gene: 6. The CDR3 nucleotides read TGTGCCAGCGGTGCACTAGCGGGAGGATCCTACAATGAGCAGTTCTTC. Protein product: CASGALAGGSYNEQFF.

This clone was recorded a few times. V is TRBV19 and J is TRBJ1-1; D unclear. The germline V gene encodes CDR1 LNHDA and CDR2 SQIVND (reference sequence). The CDR3 is made up of 13 amino acids. Trimming removed 10 bases from V and 2 bases from J, with 14 bases in between. CDR3 bases: TGTGCCACCAGGAAGACCCTAAACACTGAAGCTTTCTTT. Its protein product is CATRKTLNTEAFF.

This clone is classed as large. The V gene is TRBV10-3, the J gene TRBJ2-6; TRBD1 matches 7 bases. V was pared by 1 base and J by 0 bases, with 6 bases of the junction left unmatched. This CDR3 comprises 18 residues. Per germline, CDR1 ENHRY and CDR2 SYGVKD. The CDR3 sequence is CAISEWGTVSSGANVLTF. CDR3 coding DNA: TGTGCCATCAGTGAGTGGGGGACAGTGTCCTCTGGGGCCAACGTCCTGACTTTC.

The chain joins TRBV18 to TRBJ2-3, with 13 bases identical to TRBD2. The CDR3 has 16 residues. Germline V gene data show CDR1 as KGHSH and CDR2 as LQKENI. The ends lost 3 bases at V and 4 bases at J; junction bases unmatched: 4. The CDR3 DNA sequence: TGTGCCAGCTCACCCGGGACTAGCGGGAAGGCAGATACGCAGTATTTT. Translating it yields CASSPGTSGKADTQYF.

J is TRBJ1-4 and V is TRBV6-6; TRBD1 is a possible D gene (5 bases). The CDR3 covers 15 residues. CDR1 is MNHNY and CDR2 is SVGAGI in the germline V gene (reference sequence). Trimming removed 0 bases at V and 7 bases at J, with 12 bases between. The CDR3 loop is CASSYSWGIREKLFF. CDR3 nucleotide sequence: TGTGCCAGCAGTTACTCGTGGGGCATTCGTGAAAAACTGTTTTTT.

The rearrangement joins TRBV30 to TRBJ1-3, with a weak D call TRBD1 (5 bases). The CDR3 totals 13 residues. The germline V gene encodes CDR1 GTSNPN and CDR2 SVGIG (reference sequence). V was trimmed by 3 bases and J by 3 bases, leaving 9 bases between them. Here the CDR3 reads CAWSSGLGNTIYF. The CDR3 bases are TGTGCCTGGAGCTCAGGGCTTGGAAACACCATATATTTT.

The chain recombines TRBV6-1 with TRBJ2-7; the D is unclear. The CDR3 is 15 amino acids. Germline loops: CDR1 MNHNS, CDR2 SASEGT. V was trimmed by 2 bases and J by 0 bases, leaving 11 bases between them. The CDR3 loop is CASSESPASSYEQYF. CDR3 sequence (DNA): TGTGCCAGCAGTGAATCTCCAGCCAGCTCCTACGAGCAGTACTTC.

The V and J genes are TRBV5-4 and TRBJ2-3, with 7 bases that match TRBD2. V dropped 3 bases and J dropped 0; count of bases not matched to a gene: 4. Germline V CDR1 and CDR2: SGHNT, YYREEE (reference sequence). The CDR3 length is 15 residues. The CDR3 nucleotides are TGTGCCAGCAGCTCGACTAGCAGAAGCACAGATACGCAGTATTTT. Protein: CASSSTSRSTDTQYF.

This clone was seen a few times. The chain employs TRBV3-2 and TRBJ1-1; the tabulated D call, TRBD1, remains unverified against the DNA. TRBV3-2 is a pseudogene. The CDR3 totals 9 residues. CDR3 in amino acids: CANTTEAFF. CDR3 nucleotides: TGTGCCAACACCACTGAAGCTTTCTTT.

The CDR3 sequence is CASSPQGANTEAFF. DNA of the CDR3: TGTGCCAGCTCACCCCAGGGGGCGAACACTGAAGCTTTCTTT. The chain has TRBV18 and TRBJ1-1, with 8 bases aligning to TRBD1. The CDR3 is 14 residues long. In germline, CDR1 is KGHSH, CDR2 LQKENI. V shed 3 bases and J 1 base; nucleotides not matched to a gene: 1.

The J gene is TRBJ2-1, the V gene TRBV7-2, with D hard to call. The CDR3 has 15 residues. Germline V lookup: CDR1 SGHTA, CDR2 FQGNSA. The V end lost 1 base, the J end lost 1 base, and 8 bases lay between the germline ends. The CDR3 DNA reads as TGTGCCAGCAGCTTAGGTCAGTATTCCTACAATGAGCAGTTCTTC. Amino acids: CASSLGQYSYNEQFF.